Shown below are 2 T cell receptor beta chains from a single sample sequenced in a study of cytomegalovirus exposure and HLA in healthy donors. Data came from immunoSEQ multiplex PCR; TCRdb stores just in-frame clones and leaves some out. The sample shows 150,000 to 200,000 clones, 85% of them seen only once. The material sequenced was PBMCs. The receptor set was obtained from a man aged 18 to 29 in good health and CMV-seropositive.

The rearrangement uses TRBV6-6 and TRBJ2-7; TRBD2 matches 7 bases. Unmatched junction bases numbered 5, after V lost 4 bases and J lost 2 bases. The V gene's germline CDR1 is MNHNY and CDR2 SVGAGI (reference sequence). CDR3 size: 14 residues. CDR3 sequence reads: CASSWGGTAYEQYF. For the CDR3, the DNA is TGTGCCAGCAGTTGGGGGGGGACTGCCTACGAGCAGTACTTC.

This clone was picked up one time. The chain couples TRBV5-6 to TRBJ1-4; the match to TRBD1 covers 9 bases. The CDR3 spans 15 residues. The V segment lost 6 bases and the J segment 8 bases; nucleotides outside the gene matches: 11. Looked up from germline, CDR1 is SGHDT and CDR2 is YYEEEE. The CDR3 DNA sequence: TGTGCCAGCAACTGGGGAGGGACAGGGACCGAAAAACTGTTTTTT. Protein product: CASNWGGTGTEKLFF.